The subject of this entry is one T cell receptor beta chain. The record originates from a study of blood T cell repertoires in COVID-19. Using immunoSEQ multiplex PCR, the repertoire was profiled, and TCRdb retains in-frame clones only, with some absent. The sample lists about 13,000 clones, 90% occurring once. Trimming took off 1 base at V and 0 bases at J, with 6 bases between the two ends. The germline V gene has CDR1 KGHSH and CDR2 LQKENI. This CDR3 is 14 amino acids long. This receptor was obtained from a human donor with active COVID-19. The donor label of this sample is uncertain. The chain has TRBV18 and TRBJ1-1; possibly TRBD1 for D (6 bases). The sequenced sample consisted of peripheral blood. The CDR3 loop reads CASSPQGVNTEAFF. The DNA of the CDR3 is TGTGCCAGCTCACCACAGGGGGTGAACACTGAAGCTTTCTTT. Using reference TRBV18 and TRBJ1-1 for the parts outside the CDR3, the full variable domain is NAGVMQNPRHLVRRRGQEARLRCSPMKGHSHVYWYRQLPEEGLKFMVYLQKENIIDESGMPKERFSAEFPKEGPSILRIQQVVRGDSAAYFCASSPQGVNTEAFFGQGTRLTVV.